This T cell receptor (beta chain) originates from a study of identical twins. Study results and caveats: Fewer insertions were carried by abundant cord blood beta clonotypes, but none was seen in memory repertoires.

Template switching added a universal primer site; cDNA carried unique molecular identifiers. One entry per CDR3 protein results from TCRdb running MiXCR on the 5' RACE reads. This sample has around 340,000 distinct CDR3 sequences; approximately 8.7% occur once, and the top ten carry about 8.1%. This clonotype has a count of ten or more. The antigen remains undetermined. With 4 bases removed from V and 2 bases from J, the gap between germline ends came to 9 bases. The CDR3 is 15 residues long. Germline V gives CDR1 MDHEN, CDR2 SYDVKM. The chain employs TRBV28 and TRBJ2-6; D could derive from TRBD1 or TRBD2 (6 bases each). The sequenced material came from naive T cells sorted from blood. The sequence came from a woman between 45 and 65 years old in good health. CDR3 coding DNA: TGTGCCAGCAGTTACGGGGGCACTGGGGCCAACGTCCTGACTTTC. Translated: CASSYGGTGANVLTF. Variable domain in full (rest from reference TRBV28 and TRBJ2-6): DVKVTQSSRYLVKRTGEKVFLECVQDMDHENMFWYRQDPGLGLRLIYFSYDVKMKEKGDIPEGYSVSREKKERFSLILESASTNQTSMYLCASSYGGTGANVLTFGAGSRLTVL.